This T cell receptor (beta chain) was profiled in a study of cytotoxic CD8 clonotypes in ibrutinib-treated CLL. Across the whole study: The patient breakdown showed fewer than twelve relapsed/refractory and under 16 treatment-naive cases, with fewer than 18 IGHV unmutated.

The assay was immunoSEQ multiplex PCR, and TCRdb's table has in-frame clones only and misses some. The sample has roughly 130,000 clones, about 91% seen once. With regard to this clone: Antigen specificity is unknown.

As input for TCR beta libraries, roughly 2 micrograms of genomic DNA came from cryopreserved PBMCs. Overall study findings and caveats: Clonality correlated strongly with circulating CD8+ T cells and exceeded age-matched healthy donors at baseline. The study found clonality rose at ibrutinib response, then fell toward baseline at progression.

The length of the CDR3 is 14 residues. From germline, CDR1 is LNHDA and CDR2 SQIVND (reference sequence). The ends were cut back, 5 bases at V and 4 bases at J, with 13 bases in the middle. This material consisted of PBMCs, taken after 12 months of ibrutinib treatment. The sequence derives from a human donor with chronic lymphocytic leukemia. The V gene is TRBV19, the J gene TRBJ2-3; D is uncertain. CDR3 region: CASSPPPFPDTQYF. Here the CDR3 DNA reads TGTGCCAGTAGTCCTCCCCCGTTCCCAGATACGCAGTATTTT. The full variable domain, with the rest looked up from reference TRBV19 and TRBJ2-3, is DGGITQSPKYLFRKEGQNVTLSCEQNLNHDAMYWYRQDPGQGLRLIYYSQIVNDFQKGDIAEGYSVSREKKESFPLTVTSAQKNPTAFYLCASSPPPFPDTQYFGPGTRLTVL.